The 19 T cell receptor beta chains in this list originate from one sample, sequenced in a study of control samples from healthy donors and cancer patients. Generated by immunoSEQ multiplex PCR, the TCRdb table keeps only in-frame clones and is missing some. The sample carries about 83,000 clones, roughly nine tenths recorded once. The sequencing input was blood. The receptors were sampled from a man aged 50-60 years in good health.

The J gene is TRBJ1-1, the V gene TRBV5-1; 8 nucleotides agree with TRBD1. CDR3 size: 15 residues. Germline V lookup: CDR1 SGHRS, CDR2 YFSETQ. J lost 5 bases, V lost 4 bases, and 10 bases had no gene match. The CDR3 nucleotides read TGCGCCAGCAGCCTAGACGGACAGGGATCGACTGAAGCTTTCTTT. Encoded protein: CASSLDGQGSTEAFF.

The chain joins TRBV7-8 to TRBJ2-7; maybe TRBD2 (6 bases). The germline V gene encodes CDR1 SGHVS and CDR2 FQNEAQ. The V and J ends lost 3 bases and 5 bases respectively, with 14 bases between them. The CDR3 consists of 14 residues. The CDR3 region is CASSLRDSGNEQYF. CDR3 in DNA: TGTGCCAGCAGCTTGAGGGACTCAGGGAACGAGCAGTACTTC.

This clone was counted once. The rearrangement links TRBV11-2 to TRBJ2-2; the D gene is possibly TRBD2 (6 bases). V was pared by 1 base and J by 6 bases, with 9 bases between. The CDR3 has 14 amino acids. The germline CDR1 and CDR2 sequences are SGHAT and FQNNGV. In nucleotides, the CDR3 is TGTGCCAGCAGCTTAGCGGGGGTAGCCGGGGAGCTGTTTTTT. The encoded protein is CASSLAGVAGELFF.

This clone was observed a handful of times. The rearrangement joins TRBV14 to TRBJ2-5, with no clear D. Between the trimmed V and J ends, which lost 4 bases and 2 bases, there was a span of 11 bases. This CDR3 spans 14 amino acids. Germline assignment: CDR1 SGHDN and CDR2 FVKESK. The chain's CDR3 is CASSLNTVQETQYF. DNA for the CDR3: TGTGCCAGCAGCCTAAATACAGTTCAAGAGACCCAGTACTTC.

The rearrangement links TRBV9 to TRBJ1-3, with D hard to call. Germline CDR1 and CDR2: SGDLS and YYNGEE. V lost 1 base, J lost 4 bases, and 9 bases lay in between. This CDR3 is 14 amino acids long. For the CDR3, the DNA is TGTGCCAGCAGCGTAAAGGCTTCCGGAAACACCATATATTTT. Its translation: CASSVKASGNTIYF.

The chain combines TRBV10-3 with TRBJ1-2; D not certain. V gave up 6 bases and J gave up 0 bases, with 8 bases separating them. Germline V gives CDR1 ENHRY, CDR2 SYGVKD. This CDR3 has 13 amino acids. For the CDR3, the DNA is TGTGCCATCAGGGGAGTCGCTAACTATGGCTACACCTTC. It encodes CAIRGVANYGYTF.

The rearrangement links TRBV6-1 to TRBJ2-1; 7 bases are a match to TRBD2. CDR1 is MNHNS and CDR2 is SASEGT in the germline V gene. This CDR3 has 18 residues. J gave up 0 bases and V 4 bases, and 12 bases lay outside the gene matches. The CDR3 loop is CASSGEGLGGFSYNEQFF. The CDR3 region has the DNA TGTGCCAGCAGTGGGGAGGGACTCGGGGGGTTCTCCTACAATGAGCAGTTCTTC.

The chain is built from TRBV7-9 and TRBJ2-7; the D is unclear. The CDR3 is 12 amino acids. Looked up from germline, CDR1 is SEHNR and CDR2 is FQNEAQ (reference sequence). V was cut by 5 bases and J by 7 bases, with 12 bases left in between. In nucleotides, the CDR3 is TGTGCCAGCAGCCTCGGGTCGCTGGAGCAGTACTTC. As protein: CASSLGSLEQYF. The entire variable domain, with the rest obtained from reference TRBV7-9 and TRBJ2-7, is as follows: DTGVSQNPRHKITKRGQNVTFRCDPISEHNRLYWYRQTLGQGPEFLTYFQNEAQLEKSRLLSDRFSAERPKGSFSTLEIQRTEQGDSAMYLCASSLGSLEQYFGPGTRLTVT.

The CDR3: CASSNLNPSRKTEAFF. CDR3 nucleotide sequence: TGTGCCAGCAGCAACCTGAACCCCAGCAGGAAAACTGAAGCTTTCTTT. This chain connects TRBV6-2 or TRBV6-3 to TRBJ1-1, with D hard to call. V gave up 6 bases and J gave up 5 bases, with 22 bases separating them. The CDR3 has 16 amino acids. CDR1 and CDR2 from the germline V gene are MNHEY and SVGEGT.

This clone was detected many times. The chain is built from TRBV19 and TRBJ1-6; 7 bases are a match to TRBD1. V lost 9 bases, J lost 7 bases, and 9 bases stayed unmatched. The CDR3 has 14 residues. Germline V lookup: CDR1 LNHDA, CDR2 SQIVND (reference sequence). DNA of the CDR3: TGTGCCAGCGCTTGGGACAGCCACAATTCACCCCTCCACTTT. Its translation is CASAWDSHNSPLHF.

The CDR3 spells CASSLQGAGGELFF. As DNA, the CDR3 is TGTGCCAGCAGCTTACAGGGGGCAGGCGGGGAGCTGTTTTTT. The chain joins TRBV11-1 to TRBJ2-2, with 8 bases that match TRBD1. Germline values: CDR1 SGHAT, CDR2 FQDESV (reference sequence). The CDR3 is 14 amino acids. Unmatched junction bases numbered 3, after V lost 2 bases and J lost 7 bases.

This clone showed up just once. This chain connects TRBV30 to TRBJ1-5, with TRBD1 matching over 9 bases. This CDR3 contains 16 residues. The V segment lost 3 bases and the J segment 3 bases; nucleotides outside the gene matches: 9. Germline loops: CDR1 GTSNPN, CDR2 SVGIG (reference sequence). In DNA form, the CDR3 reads TGTGCCTGGAGGCAAGCGGGACAGGGAAACAATCAGCCCCAGCATTTT. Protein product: CAWRQAGQGNNQPQHF.

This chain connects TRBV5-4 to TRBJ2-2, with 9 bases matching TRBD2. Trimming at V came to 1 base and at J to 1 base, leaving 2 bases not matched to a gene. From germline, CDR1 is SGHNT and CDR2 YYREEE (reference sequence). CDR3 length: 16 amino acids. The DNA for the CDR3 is TGTGCCAGCAGCTTGACTAGCGGGCTGAACACCGGGGAGCTGTTTTTT. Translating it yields CASSLTSGLNTGELFF.

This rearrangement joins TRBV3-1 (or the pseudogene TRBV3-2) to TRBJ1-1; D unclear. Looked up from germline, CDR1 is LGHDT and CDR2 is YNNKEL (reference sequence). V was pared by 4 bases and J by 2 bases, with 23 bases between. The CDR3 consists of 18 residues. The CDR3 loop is CASSLRSDPFGPNTEAFF. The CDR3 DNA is TGTGCCAGCAGCCTTCGTTCGGATCCTTTCGGGCCCAACACTGAAGCTTTCTTT.

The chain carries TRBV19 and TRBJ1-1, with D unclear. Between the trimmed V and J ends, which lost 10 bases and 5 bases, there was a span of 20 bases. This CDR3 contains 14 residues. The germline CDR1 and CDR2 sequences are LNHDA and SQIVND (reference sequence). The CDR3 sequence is CATLGGPRGTEAFF. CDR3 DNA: TGTGCCACCTTAGGAGGCCCAAGAGGGACTGAAGCTTTCTTT.

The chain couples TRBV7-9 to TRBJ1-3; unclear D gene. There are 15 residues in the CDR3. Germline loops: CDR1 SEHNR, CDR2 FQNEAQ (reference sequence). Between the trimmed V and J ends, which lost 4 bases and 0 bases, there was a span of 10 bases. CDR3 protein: CASSSPRHSGNTIYF. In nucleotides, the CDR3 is TGTGCCAGCAGCTCCCCCCGGCACTCTGGAAACACCATATATTTT.

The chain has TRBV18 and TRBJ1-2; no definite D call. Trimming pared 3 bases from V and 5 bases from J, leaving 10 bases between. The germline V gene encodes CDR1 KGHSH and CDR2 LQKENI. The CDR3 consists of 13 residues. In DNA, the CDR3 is TGTGCCAGCTCACCCCCCAGTAGGTATGGCTACACCTTC. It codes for CASSPPSRYGYTF.

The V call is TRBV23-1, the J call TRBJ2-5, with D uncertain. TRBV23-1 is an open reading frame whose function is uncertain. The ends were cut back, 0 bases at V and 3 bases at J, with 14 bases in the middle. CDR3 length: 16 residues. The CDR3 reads CASSQSTHRQEETQYF. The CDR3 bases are TGCGCCAGCAGTCAATCAACTCACCGACAAGAAGAGACCCAGTACTTC.

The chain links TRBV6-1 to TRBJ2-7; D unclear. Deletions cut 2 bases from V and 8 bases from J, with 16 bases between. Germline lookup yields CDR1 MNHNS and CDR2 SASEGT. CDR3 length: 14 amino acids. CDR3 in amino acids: CASSEPGTTTQQYF. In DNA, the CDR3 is TGTGCCAGCAGTGAACCGGGCACCACTACGCAGCAGTACTTC.